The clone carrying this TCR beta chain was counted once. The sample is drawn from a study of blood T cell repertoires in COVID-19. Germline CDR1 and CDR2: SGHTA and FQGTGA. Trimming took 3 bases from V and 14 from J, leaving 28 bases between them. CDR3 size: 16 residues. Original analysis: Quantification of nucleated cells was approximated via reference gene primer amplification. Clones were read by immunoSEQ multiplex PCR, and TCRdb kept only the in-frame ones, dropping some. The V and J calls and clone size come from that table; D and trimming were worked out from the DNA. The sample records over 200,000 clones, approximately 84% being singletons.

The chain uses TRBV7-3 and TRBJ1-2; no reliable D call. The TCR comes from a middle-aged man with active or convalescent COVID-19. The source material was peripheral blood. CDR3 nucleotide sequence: TGTGCCAGCAGCTTTAATCCCAAGTCCGAGTGGAGACGGAGGACCTTC. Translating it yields CASSFNPKSEWRRRTF.